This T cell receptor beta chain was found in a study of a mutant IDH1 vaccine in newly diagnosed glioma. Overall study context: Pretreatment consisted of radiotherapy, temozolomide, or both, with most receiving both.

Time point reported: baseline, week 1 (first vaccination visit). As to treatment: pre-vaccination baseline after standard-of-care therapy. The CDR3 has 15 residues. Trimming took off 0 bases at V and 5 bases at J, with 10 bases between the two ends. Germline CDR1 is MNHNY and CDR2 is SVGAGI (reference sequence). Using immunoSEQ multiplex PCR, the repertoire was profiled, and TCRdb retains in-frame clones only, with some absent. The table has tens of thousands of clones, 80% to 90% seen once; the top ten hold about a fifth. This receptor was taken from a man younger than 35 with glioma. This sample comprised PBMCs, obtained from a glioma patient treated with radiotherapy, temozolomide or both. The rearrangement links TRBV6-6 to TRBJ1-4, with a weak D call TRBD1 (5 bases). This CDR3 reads CASSYSSQGNEKLFF. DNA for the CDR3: TGTGCCAGCAGTTACTCGAGTCAGGGAAATGAAAAACTGTTTTTT.